This T cell receptor beta chain was captured by sequencing in a study of CD8+ T cells in alopecia areata. Study-level information: People stayed on tofacitinib for 6 to 18 months, then stopped the drug for 6 months. General study findings and limits: Normal skin's resident alphabeta T cells are sequenced alongside lesional scalp T cells.

Points on this clone: Its cognate antigen is unknown.

The authors extracted RNA and reverse transcribed it into cDNA as the sequencing template. Some clones are missing from TCRdb's copy, which holds only in-frame ones; the method was immunoSEQ multiplex PCR. This repertoire shows about 180,000 clones, less than 70% found once; its top ten account for 10% to 11%. Noted treatment: oral pan-JAK inhibitor, 5-10 mg twice daily. There are 14 residues in the CDR3. The germline V gene has CDR1 SGDLS and CDR2 YYNGEE. V gave up 3 bases and J gave up 2 bases, with 10 bases separating them. The chain is built from TRBV9 and TRBJ2-3, with D hard to call. The TCR was taken from a human donor with alopecia areata. The sample was CD8+ T cells sorted from blood, taken at week 24, from a patient treated with tofacitinib. CDR3 bases: TGTGCCAGCAGCGATGCGGCGACCACAGATACGCAGTATTTT. Its translation: CASSDAATTDTQYF.